One sample yielded the 26 T cell receptor beta chains listed below, sequenced in a study of regulatory T cells in long-lasting Graves disease. The authors built TCR beta libraries using iRepertoire HTBI primers and Arm-PCR of CDR3 regions. TCRdb recomputed calls from the multiplex PCR reads with MiXCR, one row per CDR3 protein. The sample yields about 450,000 distinct CDR3 sequences, 11% to 15% seen once. Specified time point: newly diagnosed GD, antithyroid drugs for less than 3 months. Isolated PBMC RNA provided the starting material for the TCR library. This same sample was also part of a study on T cells in Graves' hyperthyroidism and ophthalmopathy.

The specimen comprised peripheral blood mononuclear cells (PBMCs), sampled at new diagnosis, from a patient treated with antithyroid drugs. Source of these receptors: a woman aged 45-59 years with Graves disease.

Only one count was recorded for this clonotype. This clone may be a read error of a much larger clone one base away. This sequence joins TRBV18 and TRBJ2-7; the D call may be TRBD1 or TRBD2 (6 bases each). Trimming removed 4 bases at V and 6 bases at J, with 13 bases between. CDR1 and CDR2 from the germline V gene are KGHSH and LQKENI. The CDR3 has 13 residues. CDR3 sequence: CASSQNREAEQYF. The DNA of the CDR3 is TGTGCCAGCTCACAAAACAGGGAGGCCGAGCAGTACTTC. Supplemented by reference TRBV18 and TRBJ2-7, the full variable domain reads NAGVMQNPRHLVRRRGQEARLRCSPMKGHSHVYWYRQLPEEGLKFMVYLQKENIIDESGMPKERFSAEFPKEGPSILRIQQVVRGDSAAYFCASSQNREAEQYFGPGTRLTVT.

With respect to this clonotype: A much larger clone sits a single nucleotide away, making a read error possible. The chain links TRBV12-3 or TRBV12-4 to TRBJ2-5; 8 nucleotides match TRBD2. This CDR3 contains 13 residues. The CDR3 reads CASSVAGKGTQYF. The CDR3 DNA reads TGTGCCAGCAGTGTAGCGGGGAAAGGGACCCAGTACTTC.

This clonotype showed up many times. CDR3 loop: CASSPVDGKETQYF. CDR3 sequence (DNA): TGTGCCAGCTCACCAGTCGACGGTAAAGAGACCCAGTACTTC. The V call is TRBV18, the J call TRBJ2-5; no definite D call. The V and J ends lost 2 bases and 3 bases respectively, with 10 bases between them. This CDR3 region has 14 residues. In germline, CDR1 is KGHSH, CDR2 LQKENI.

This clonotype was detected ten times or more. This sequence joins TRBV3-1 and TRBJ2-7, with 11 positions matching TRBD2. J gave up 3 bases and V 4 bases, and 5 bases lay outside the gene matches. This CDR3 has 15 amino acids. Per germline, CDR1 LGHDT and CDR2 YNNKEL (reference sequence). CDR3: CASSLLAGGLYEQYF. Here the CDR3 DNA reads TGTGCCAGCAGCCTCCTAGCGGGAGGCCTCTACGAGCAGTACTTC.

The sample holds a few counts of this clonotype. V is TRBV10-3 and J is TRBJ2-1; 9 bases map to TRBD2. The germline V gene has CDR1 ENHRY and CDR2 SYGVKD. The CDR3 spans 15 residues. Trimming removed 4 bases from V and 8 bases from J; junction bases left unmatched: 9. CDR3 region: CAISGRGRAVDEQFF. The CDR3 nucleotides are TGTGCCATCAGTGGACGCGGGAGGGCGGTTGATGAGCAGTTCTTC.

This chain joins TRBV12-3 or TRBV12-4 and TRBJ1-5; the D is unclear. Trimming removed 5 bases from V and 2 bases from J, with 13 bases in between. This CDR3 spans 15 amino acids. CDR3 nucleotide sequence: TGTGCCAGCAGTCAGCGGTCGGCTGGCAATCAGCCCCAGCATTTT. This encodes CASSQRSAGNQPQHF.

The V call is TRBV9, the J call TRBJ2-7, with D possibly TRBD2 on 6 matching bases. The CDR3 runs to 15 residues. Trimming left V 4 bases short and J 2 bases short, with 16 bases between. In germline, CDR1 is SGDLS, CDR2 YYNGEE. This chain's CDR3 is CASSSPGGNPYEQYF. The CDR3 region has the DNA TGTGCCAGCAGCTCCCCGGGCGGGAATCCCTACGAGCAGTACTTC.

The chain couples TRBV11-2 to TRBJ1-3; D call uncertain. This CDR3 is 15 amino acids long. V was clipped by 2 bases and J by 0 bases, with 8 bases between them. Germline lookup yields CDR1 SGHAT and CDR2 FQNNGV. The CDR3 spells CASSLYRTSGNTIYF. The CDR3 nucleotides read TGTGCCAGCAGCTTATATAGAACCTCTGGAAACACCATATATTTT. The full variable domain, its missing parts supplied by reference TRBV11-2 and TRBJ1-3, is EAGVAQSPRYKIIEKRQSVAFWCNPISGHATLYWYQQILGQGPKLLIQFQNNGVVDDSQLPKDRFSAERLKGVDSTLKIQPAKLEDSAVYLCASSLYRTSGNTIYFGEGSWLTVV.

This clonotype was counted many times. This chain joins TRBV5-1 and TRBJ2-7; possible D gene TRBD2, 5 bases. The CDR3 length is 15 residues. Trimming took 0 bases from V and 2 from J, leaving 12 bases between them. Germline assignment: CDR1 SGHRS and CDR2 YFSETQ. CDR3 sequence reads: CASSLVSGDAYEQYF. The CDR3 DNA follows: TGCGCCAGCAGCTTGGTAAGCGGAGACGCCTACGAGCAGTACTTC.

This clonotype appeared a few times. This chain uses TRBV6-1 with TRBJ1-6; 8 nucleotides agree with TRBD1. CDR1 MNHNS and CDR2 SASEGT come from the germline V gene. The CDR3 spans 13 residues. J gave up 8 bases and V 5 bases, and 2 bases lay outside the gene matches. This chain's CDR3 is CASSRDRYSPLHF. In DNA form, the CDR3 reads TGTGCCAGCAGTCGGGACAGGTATTCACCCCTCCACTTT.

Regarding this clonotype: Its ends do not fully match the called genes, so a read error is possible. J is TRBJ2-1 and V is TRBV3-1; a possible D gene is TRBD2 (5 bases). Germline CDR1 reads LGHDT; CDR2 reads YNNKEL (reference sequence). The CDR3 loop spans 12 amino acids. CDR3 residues: CASSQGKSGTIF. DNA for the CDR3: TGTGCCAGCAGCCAAGGTAAAAGCGGTACCATCTTC.

This clonotype was counted ten times or more. The CDR3 region has the DNA TGTGCCAGCAGTTTATCCCCTCCAGGGAACACTGAAGCTTTCTTT. Translating gives CASSLSPPGNTEAFF. V is TRBV27 and J is TRBJ1-1; D unclear. The CDR3 contains 15 residues. Germline V gene lookup returns CDR1 MNHEY and CDR2 SMNVEV (reference sequence). V lost 0 bases to trimming and J lost 1 base, with 9 bases between them.

At least ten counts were recorded for this clonotype. The chain uses TRBV7-3 and TRBJ2-7, with 9 bases lining up with TRBD1. This CDR3 contains 15 residues. V lost 6 bases and J lost 2; bases outside the gene matches: 8. CDR1 and CDR2 (germline): SGHTA, FQGTGA. The CDR3 DNA is TGTGCCAGCAGTTCCGGGACAGGGCCAACCTACGAGCAGTACTTC. This encodes CASSSGTGPTYEQYF. Combining the CDR3 with reference TRBV7-3 and TRBJ2-7 gives the whole variable domain GAGVSQTPSNKVTEKGKYVELRCDPISGHTALYWYRQSLGQGPEFLIYFQGTGAADDSGLPNDRFFAVRPEGSVSTLKIQRTERGDSAVYLCASSSGTGPTYEQYFGPGTRLTVT.

This clonotype was seen ten or more times. This sequence joins TRBV24-1 and TRBJ1-5; no clear D. This CDR3 region has 14 residues. The V gene's germline CDR1 is KGHDR and CDR2 SFDVKD. V gave up 6 bases and J gave up 1 base, with 9 bases separating them. CDR3 nucleotides: TGTGCCACCAGTAAGAGAGGGAGCAATCAGCCCCAGCATTTT. This encodes CATSKRGSNQPQHF.

On this clonotype itself: A read error may account for a junction end that differs from germline. The CDR3 DNA reads as TGTGCCAGCAGCTTAATGGCAGGGACCGTAAATGGGCAGTTCTTC. Its protein is CASSLMAGTVNGQFF. The V gene is TRBV7-2, the J gene TRBJ2-1; D tentatively reads TRBD1 or TRBD2 (5 bases each). The germline CDR1 and CDR2 sequences are SGHTA and FQGNSA. This CDR3 spans 15 amino acids.

This clonotype was counted between two and nine times. The chain is built from TRBV6-1 and TRBJ2-7, with D maybe TRBD1 (6 bases). The V end was cut by 2 bases, the J end by 0 bases, with 11 bases between. Germline V gene data show CDR1 as MNHNS and CDR2 as SASEGT. The CDR3 runs 15 residues. This CDR3 reads CASSEFRGASYEQYF. CDR3 sequence (DNA): TGTGCCAGCAGTGAATTCAGGGGAGCCTCCTACGAGCAGTACTTC.

This clonotype has a count of ten or more. V and J are TRBV12-3 or TRBV12-4 and TRBJ2-7, with D unclear. Deletions cut 8 bases from V and 7 bases from J, with 9 bases between. CDR3 length equals 10 residues. The CDR3 DNA sequence: TGTGCCAGCTCACTGGGGGAGCAGTACTTC. Protein: CASSLGEQYF.

This clonotype was seen ten or more times. Written as DNA, the CDR3 is TGCAGTGCTAGGAGGGGAATTCATAATTCACCCCTCCACTTT. This gives the protein CSARRGIHNSPLHF. J is TRBJ1-6 and V is TRBV20-1; possibly TRBD1 for D (5 bases). V lost 3 bases and J lost 5, with 11 bases in between. This CDR3 spans 14 amino acids. The germline CDR1 and CDR2 sequences are DFQATT and SNEGSKA (reference sequence).

As regards this clonotype: This likely came from a read error, as a far larger clone is one base away. The chain recombines TRBV12-3 or TRBV12-4 with TRBJ2-3, with a weak D call TRBD1 (5 bases). V shed 3 bases and J shed 9 bases, with 16 bases lying between them. The CDR3 is 14 amino acids. The DNA of the CDR3 is TGTGCCAGCAGTTTCCGACAGAAACCATTGACGCAGTATTTT. It is translated as CASSFRQKPLTQYF.

This clonotype was counted at least ten times. The genes are TRBV30 and TRBJ2-2; D uncertain. CDR3 length: 12 residues. Trimming stripped 3 bases from V and 2 bases from J, with 4 bases between. Germline assignment: CDR1 GTSNPN and CDR2 SVGIG (reference sequence). The CDR3 nucleotides are TGTGCCTGGAGGCCAAACACCGGGGAGCTGTTTTTT. It encodes CAWRPNTGELFF.

On this clonotype: With a much larger clone just one base away, this may be a read error. The genes are TRBV11-2 and TRBJ2-2; a possible D gene is TRBD2 (6 bases). Germline assignment: CDR1 SGHAT and CDR2 FQNNGV. V lost 4 bases, J lost 4 bases, and 16 bases lay in between. This CDR3 region has 16 residues. Here the CDR3 reads CASSSTGASSTGELFF. Written as DNA, the CDR3 is TGTGCCAGCAGCTCAACGGGAGCTAGCAGCACCGGGGAGCTGTTTTTT.

This clonotype was observed a handful of times. This chain links TRBV10-1 with TRBJ2-3, with 9 bases lining up with TRBD1. V was pared by 0 bases and J by 5 bases, with 6 bases of the junction left unmatched. CDR3 length equals 16 residues. Per the germline V gene, CDR1 is WNHNN and CDR2 is SYGVQD (reference sequence). The DNA for the CDR3 is TGCGCCAGCAGTGAGTCCACCGGACAGGGGAGAGATACGCAGTATTTT. This translates into CASSESTGQGRDTQYF.

This clonotype was seen a handful of times. This sequence joins TRBV2 and TRBJ1-4; D is possibly TRBD1 (5 bases). CDR3 length: 16 amino acids. V gave up 4 bases and J gave up 0 bases, with 12 bases separating them. From germline, CDR1 is SNHLY and CDR2 FYNNEI. CDR3 sequence reads: CASSVGGGATNEKLFF. The DNA for the CDR3 is TGTGCCAGCAGTGTCGGGGGTGGTGCAACTAATGAAAAACTGTTTTTT.

This clonotype was counted many times. The chain couples TRBV28 to TRBJ2-3; the match to TRBD2 covers 7 bases. V shed 2 bases, J shed 6 bases, and the junction held 8 bases outside the gene matches. The CDR3 extends over 15 amino acids. Germline V gene data show CDR1 as MDHEN and CDR2 as SYDVKM. The CDR3 coding sequence is TGTGCCAGCAGTTTACCGGGAGGATTATCGGATACGCAGTATTTT. Its protein is CASSLPGGLSDTQYF.

This clonotype was picked up a small number of times. The chain employs TRBV25-1 and TRBJ2-3; D might be TRBD2 (6 bases). The length of the CDR3 is 15 residues. V lost 3 bases and J 2 bases, leaving 12 bases between the germline ends. Germline V lookup: CDR1 MGHDK, CDR2 SYGVNS. The DNA of the CDR3 is TGTGCCAGCAGTGACGGGACTCCGCACACAGATACGCAGTATTTT. It translates to CASSDGTPHTDTQYF.

This clonotype was counted ten times or more. The rearrangement links TRBV20-1 to TRBJ1-3; no firm D call. The length of the CDR3 is 16 residues. The germline V and J ends were trimmed by 0 bases and 1 base, with 13 bases remaining between them. CDR1 DFQATT and CDR2 SNEGSKA come from the germline V gene (reference sequence). The CDR3 sequence: CSARDLQFGSGNTIYF. The DNA for the CDR3 is TGCAGTGCTAGAGATTTACAGTTTGGGTCTGGAAACACCATATATTTT.